This T cell receptor (beta chain) was identified during a study of cytomegalovirus exposure and HLA in healthy donors. Germline CDR1 is SQVTM and CDR2 is ANQGSEA. CDR3 length: 12 amino acids. The junction had 1 base not matched to a gene; V was cut back by 6 bases and J by 4 bases. The repertoire was sequenced with immunoSEQ multiplex PCR; TCRdb's copy has only in-frame clones and lacks some. Here the sample spans fewer than 120,000 clones, approximately 89% being singletons. Points from the study as a whole: Subsequent analysis of the 100 to 150 validation repertoires found a tendency for first-cohort TCR clusters to co-occur. Some TCR beta chains (164 of them) were listed as cytomegalovirus-associated.

Points on this clone: Its target is not known.

The clonotype was recovered from a woman aged 18-29 years in good health and CMV-seronegative. The chain combines TRBV29-1 with TRBJ1-1, with 11 bases matching TRBD1. The sequencing sample was made of PBMCs. The CDR3 region has the DNA TGCAGCGTGGGACAGGGGGGCACTGAAGCTTTCTTT. The encoded protein is CSVGQGGTEAFF. Full variable domain (outside the CDR3, taken from reference TRBV29-1 and TRBJ1-1): SAVISQKPSRDICQRGTSLTIQCQVDSQVTMMFWYRQQPGQSLTLIATANQGSEATYESGFVIDKFPISRPNLTFSTLTVSNMSPEDSSIYLCSVGQGGTEAFFGQGTRLTVV.